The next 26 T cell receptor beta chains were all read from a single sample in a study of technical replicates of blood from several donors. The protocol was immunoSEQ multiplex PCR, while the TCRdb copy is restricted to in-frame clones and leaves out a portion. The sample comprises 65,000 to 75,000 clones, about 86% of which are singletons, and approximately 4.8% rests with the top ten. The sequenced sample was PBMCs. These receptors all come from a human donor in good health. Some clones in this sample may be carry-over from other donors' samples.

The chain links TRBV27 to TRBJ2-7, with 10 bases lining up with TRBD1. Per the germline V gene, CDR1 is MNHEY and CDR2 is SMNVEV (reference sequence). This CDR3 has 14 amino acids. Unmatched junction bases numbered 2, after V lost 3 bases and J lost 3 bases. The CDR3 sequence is CASSLDRGGYEQYF. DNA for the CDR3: TGTGCCAGCAGTTTGGACAGGGGGGGCTACGAGCAGTACTTC.

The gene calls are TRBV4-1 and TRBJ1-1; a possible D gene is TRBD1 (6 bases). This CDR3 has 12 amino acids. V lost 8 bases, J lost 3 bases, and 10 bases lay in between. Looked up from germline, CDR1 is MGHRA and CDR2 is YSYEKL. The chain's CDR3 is CASATGHTEAFF. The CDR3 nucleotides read TGCGCCAGCGCTACAGGGCACACTGAAGCTTTCTTT.

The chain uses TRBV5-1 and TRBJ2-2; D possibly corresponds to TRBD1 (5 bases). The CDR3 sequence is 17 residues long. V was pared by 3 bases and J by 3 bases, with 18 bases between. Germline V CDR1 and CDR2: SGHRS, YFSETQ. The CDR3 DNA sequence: TGCGCCAGCAGCTCCGGCGACAGAACCGCTTACACCGGGGAGCTGTTTTTT. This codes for CASSSGDRTAYTGELFF.

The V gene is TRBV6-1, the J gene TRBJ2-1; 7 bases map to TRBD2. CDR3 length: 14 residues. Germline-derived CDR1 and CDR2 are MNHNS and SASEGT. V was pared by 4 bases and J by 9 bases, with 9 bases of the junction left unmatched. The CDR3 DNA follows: TGTGCCAGCAGTGGGAGCGGGGTATGGGGTGAGCAGTTCTTC. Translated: CASSGSGVWGEQFF.

CDR3 amino acids: CASSEVDWGEPSYEQYF. The CDR3 nucleotides are TGTGCCAGCAGTGAAGTCGATTGGGGGGAGCCTTCCTACGAGCAGTACTTC. This chain joins TRBV2 and TRBJ2-7, with D perhaps matching TRBD2 (6 bases). The CDR3 extends over 17 amino acids. CDR1 and CDR2 (germline): SNHLY, FYNNEI. V gave up 1 base and J gave up 1 base, with 17 bases separating them.

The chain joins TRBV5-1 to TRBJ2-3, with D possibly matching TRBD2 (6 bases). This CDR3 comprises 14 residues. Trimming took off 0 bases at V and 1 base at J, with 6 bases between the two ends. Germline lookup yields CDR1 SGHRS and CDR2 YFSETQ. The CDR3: CASSLGGGTDTQYF. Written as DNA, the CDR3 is TGCGCCAGCAGCTTGGGGGGGGGCACAGATACGCAGTATTTT.

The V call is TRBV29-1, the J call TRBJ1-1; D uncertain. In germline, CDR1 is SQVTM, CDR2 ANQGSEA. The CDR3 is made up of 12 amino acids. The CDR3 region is CRGGTAGTEAFF. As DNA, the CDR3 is TGCAGAGGTGGAACGGCGGGCACTGAAGCTTTCTTT.

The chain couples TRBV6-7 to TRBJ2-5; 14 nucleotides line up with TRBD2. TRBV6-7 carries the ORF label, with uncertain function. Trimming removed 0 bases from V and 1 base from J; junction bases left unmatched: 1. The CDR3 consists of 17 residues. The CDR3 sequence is CASSYSGTSGGQETQYF. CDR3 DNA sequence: TGTGCCAGCAGTTACTCCGGGACTAGCGGGGGCCAAGAGACCCAGTACTTC.

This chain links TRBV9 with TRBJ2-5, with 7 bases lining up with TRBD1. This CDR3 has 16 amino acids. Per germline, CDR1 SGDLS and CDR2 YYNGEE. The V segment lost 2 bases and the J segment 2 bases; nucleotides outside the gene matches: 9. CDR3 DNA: TGTGCCAGCAGCGTTAGACAGGGAAACCTTCAAGAGACCCAGTACTTC. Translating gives CASSVRQGNLQETQYF.

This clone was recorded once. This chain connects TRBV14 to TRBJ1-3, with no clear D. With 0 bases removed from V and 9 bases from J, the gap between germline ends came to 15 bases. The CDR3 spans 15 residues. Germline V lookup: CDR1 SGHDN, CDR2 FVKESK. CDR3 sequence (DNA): TGTGCCAGCAGCCAAGATCCGGCTTTGGGAGCCACCATATATTTT. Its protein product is CASSQDPALGATIYF.

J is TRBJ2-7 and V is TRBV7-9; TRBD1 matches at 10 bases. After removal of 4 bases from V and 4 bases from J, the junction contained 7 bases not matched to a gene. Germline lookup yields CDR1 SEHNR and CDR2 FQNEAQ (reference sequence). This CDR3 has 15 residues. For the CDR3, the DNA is TGTGCCAGCAGCTGGTTTTTGGGACAGGGGTACGAGCAGTACTTC. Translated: CASSWFLGQGYEQYF.

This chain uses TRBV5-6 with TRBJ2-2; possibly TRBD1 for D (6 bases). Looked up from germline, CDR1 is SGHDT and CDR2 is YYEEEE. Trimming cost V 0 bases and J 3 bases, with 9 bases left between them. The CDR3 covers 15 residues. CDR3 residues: CASSLAQGYTGELFF. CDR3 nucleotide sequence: TGTGCCAGCAGCTTGGCACAGGGATACACCGGGGAGCTGTTTTTT.

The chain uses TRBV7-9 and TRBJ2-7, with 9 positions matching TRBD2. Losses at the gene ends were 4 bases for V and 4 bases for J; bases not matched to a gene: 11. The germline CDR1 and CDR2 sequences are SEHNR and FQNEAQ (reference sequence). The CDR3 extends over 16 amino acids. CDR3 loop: CASSSPGSGRGYEQYF. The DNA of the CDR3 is TGTGCCAGCAGCTCCCCTGGTAGCGGGAGAGGGTACGAGCAGTACTTC.

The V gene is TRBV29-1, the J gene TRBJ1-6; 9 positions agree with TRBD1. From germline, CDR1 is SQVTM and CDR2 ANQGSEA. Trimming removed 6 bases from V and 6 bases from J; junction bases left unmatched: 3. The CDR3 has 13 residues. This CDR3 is CSVATGGNSPLHF. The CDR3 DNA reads TGCAGCGTCGCGACAGGGGGTAATTCACCCCTCCACTTT. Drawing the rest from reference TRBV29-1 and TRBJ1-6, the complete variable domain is SAVISQKPSRDICQRGTSLTIQCQVDSQVTMMFWYRQQPGQSLTLIATANQGSEATYESGFVIDKFPISRPNLTFSTLTVSNMSPEDSSIYLCSVATGGNSPLHFGNGTRLTVT.

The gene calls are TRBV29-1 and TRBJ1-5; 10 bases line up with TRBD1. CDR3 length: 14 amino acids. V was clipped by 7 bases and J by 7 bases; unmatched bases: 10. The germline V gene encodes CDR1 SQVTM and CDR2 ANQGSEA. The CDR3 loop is CSAVTGGFGQPQHF. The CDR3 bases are TGCAGCGCTGTGACAGGGGGCTTTGGGCAGCCCCAGCATTTT.

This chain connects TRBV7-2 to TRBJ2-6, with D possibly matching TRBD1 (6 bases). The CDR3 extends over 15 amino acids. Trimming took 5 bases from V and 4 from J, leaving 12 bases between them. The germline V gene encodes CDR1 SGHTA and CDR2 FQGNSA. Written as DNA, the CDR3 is TGTGCCAGCAGCGCCTTCGGGACAGGGGCCAACGTCCTGACTTTC. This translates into CASSAFGTGANVLTF.

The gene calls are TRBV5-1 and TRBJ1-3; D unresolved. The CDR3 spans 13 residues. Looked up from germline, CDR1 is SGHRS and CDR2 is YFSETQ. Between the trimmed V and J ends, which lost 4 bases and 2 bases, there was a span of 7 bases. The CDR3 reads CASSVGTGNTIYF. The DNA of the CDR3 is TGCGCCAGCAGCGTCGGTACTGGAAACACCATATATTTT. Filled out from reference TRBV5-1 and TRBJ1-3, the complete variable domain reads KAGVTQTPRYLIKTRGQQVTLSCSPISGHRSVSWYQQTPGQGLQFLFEYFSETQRNKGNFPGRFSGRQFSNSRSEMNVSTLELGDSALYLCASSVGTGNTIYFGEGSWLTVV.

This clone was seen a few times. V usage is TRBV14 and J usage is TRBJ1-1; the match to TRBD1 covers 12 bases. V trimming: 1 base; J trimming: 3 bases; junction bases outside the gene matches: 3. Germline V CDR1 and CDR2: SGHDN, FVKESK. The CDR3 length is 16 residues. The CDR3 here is CASSQVGQGAYTEAFF. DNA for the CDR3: TGTGCCAGCAGCCAAGTGGGACAGGGGGCCTACACTGAAGCTTTCTTT.

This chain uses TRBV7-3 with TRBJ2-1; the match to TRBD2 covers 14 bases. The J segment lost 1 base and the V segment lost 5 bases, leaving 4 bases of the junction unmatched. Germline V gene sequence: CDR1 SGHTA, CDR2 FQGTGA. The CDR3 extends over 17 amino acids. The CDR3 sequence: CASSRGTSGGSYNEQFF. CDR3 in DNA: TGTGCCAGCAGCCGTGGGACTAGCGGGGGTTCCTACAATGAGCAGTTCTTC.

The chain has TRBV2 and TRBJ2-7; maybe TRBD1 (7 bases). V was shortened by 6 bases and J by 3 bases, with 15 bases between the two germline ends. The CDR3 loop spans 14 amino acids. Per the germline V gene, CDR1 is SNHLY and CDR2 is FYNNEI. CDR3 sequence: CASSPRGVGYEQYF. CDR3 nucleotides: TGTGCCAGCAGCCCCAGGGGGGTAGGCTACGAGCAGTACTTC.

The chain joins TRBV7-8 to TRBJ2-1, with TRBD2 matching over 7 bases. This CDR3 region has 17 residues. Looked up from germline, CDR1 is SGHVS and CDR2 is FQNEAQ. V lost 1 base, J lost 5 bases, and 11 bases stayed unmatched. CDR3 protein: CASSLGAPGGRDNEQFF. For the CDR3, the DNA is TGTGCCAGCAGCTTAGGGGCCCCCGGTGGGAGGGACAATGAGCAGTTCTTC.

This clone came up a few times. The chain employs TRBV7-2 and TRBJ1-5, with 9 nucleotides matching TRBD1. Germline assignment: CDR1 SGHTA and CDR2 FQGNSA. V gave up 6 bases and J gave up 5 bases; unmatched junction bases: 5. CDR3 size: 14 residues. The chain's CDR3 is CASRGQGVDQPQHF. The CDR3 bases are TGTGCCAGCAGGGGACAGGGTGTCGATCAGCCCCAGCATTTT.

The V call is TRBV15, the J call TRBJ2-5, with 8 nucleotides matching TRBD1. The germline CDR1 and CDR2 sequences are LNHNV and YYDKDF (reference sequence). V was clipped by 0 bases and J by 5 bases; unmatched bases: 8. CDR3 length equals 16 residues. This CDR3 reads CATSRDRGQGRETQYF. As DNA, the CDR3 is TGTGCCACCAGCAGAGATCGCGGACAGGGTCGGGAGACCCAGTACTTC.

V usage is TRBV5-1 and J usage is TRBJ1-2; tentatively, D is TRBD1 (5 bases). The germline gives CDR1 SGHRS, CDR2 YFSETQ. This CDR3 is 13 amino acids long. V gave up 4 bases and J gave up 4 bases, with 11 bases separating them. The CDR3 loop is CASSEVGAYGYTF. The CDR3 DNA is TGCGCCAGCAGCGAGGTAGGGGCCTATGGCTACACCTTC. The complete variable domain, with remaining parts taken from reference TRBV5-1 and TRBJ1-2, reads KAGVTQTPRYLIKTRGQQVTLSCSPISGHRSVSWYQQTPGQGLQFLFEYFSETQRNKGNFPGRFSGRQFSNSRSEMNVSTLELGDSALYLCASSEVGAYGYTFGSGTRLTVV.

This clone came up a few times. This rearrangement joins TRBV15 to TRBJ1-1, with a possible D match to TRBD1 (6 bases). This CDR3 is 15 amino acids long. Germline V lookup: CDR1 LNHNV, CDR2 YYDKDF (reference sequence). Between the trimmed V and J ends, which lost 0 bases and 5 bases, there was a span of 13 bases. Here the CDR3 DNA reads TGTGCCACCAGCAGAGATCGGGGGGCGCCAACTGAAGCTTTCTTT. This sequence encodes CATSRDRGAPTEAFF.

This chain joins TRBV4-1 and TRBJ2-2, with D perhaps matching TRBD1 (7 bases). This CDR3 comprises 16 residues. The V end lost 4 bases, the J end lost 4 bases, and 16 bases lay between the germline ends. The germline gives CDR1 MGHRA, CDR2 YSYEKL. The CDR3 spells CASSLRDRELTGELFF. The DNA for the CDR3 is TGCGCCAGCAGCCTGCGGGACAGAGAACTCACCGGGGAGCTGTTTTTT.